The clone carrying this TCR beta chain was observed a handful of times. The data belong to a study of blood T cells in healthy people across ages. Using a J-beta primer mix together with a sample-barcoded 5' primer, a second PCR was run for about 6 to 11 cycles. TCRdb processed the 5' RACE reads anew with MiXCR; each CDR3 protein has one entry. The sample comprises nearly 1 million distinct CDR3 sequences, 51% of which are singletons, and 20% to 25% rests with the top ten. The sequence was obtained from a woman aged 55 to 70 in good health. The sequencing input was blood.

The CDR3 DNA reads as TGTGCCAGCAGCCACCGGGCGGGGACGAACACCGGGGAGCTGTTTTTT. Protein sequence: CASSHRAGTNTGELFF. The chain carries TRBV3-1 and TRBJ2-2, with D perhaps matching TRBD2 (6 bases). The germline V gene has CDR1 LGHDT and CDR2 YNNKEL (reference sequence). V was cut by 3 bases and J by 0 bases, with 11 bases left in between. The CDR3 runs 16 residues.